This T cell receptor (beta chain) originates from a study of blood T cell repertoires in COVID-19. Study-level background: Nucleic acid was either cDNA or gDNA, and it came from T cells, B-cell-depleted T cells, or PBMCs.

Original handling: Scientists estimated how many nucleated cells there were by amplifying reference gene primers. The protocol was immunoSEQ multiplex PCR, while the TCRdb copy is restricted to in-frame clones and leaves out a portion. From that table come the V and J calls and clone size; the DNA was used to work out D and trimming. The data hold about 100,000 clones, with around 90% observed a single time. The CDR3 totals 13 residues. Germline V gene lookup returns CDR1 MNHEY and CDR2 SMNVEV (reference sequence). Trimming cost V 2 bases and J 6 bases, with 8 bases left between them. Specimen: peripheral blood. The V gene is TRBV27, the J gene TRBJ2-4; perhaps TRBD1 as D (5 bases). The source is a woman aged 45-65 years with COVID-19, enrolled during active disease. The CDR3 region has the DNA TGTGCCAGCAGTTTAGGCAGGGTAAACATTCAGTACTTC. It codes for CASSLGRVNIQYF.